Listed below are T cell receptor beta chains from one sample, sequenced in a study of early T cells in non-severe SARS-CoV-2 infection. TCRdb passed the 5' RACE reads through MiXCR, listing each CDR3 protein once. The table has 25,000 to 35,000 distinct CDR3 sequences, under 5% seen once. Sequenced input: whole blood. Receptor source: an adult who was a healthcare worker with PCR-confirmed SARS-CoV-2 infection or an uninfected control (not recorded which). Each CDR3 is given with its conserved first and last residue. Each record gives: CDR3 DNA, CDR3 protein, clone size, D gene, J gene, V gene, CDR3 length. The D gene is left open where the match is weak. Not all rows give a size; the values are once, few, many and, for expanded clones, a class.

CDR3nt: TGTGCCAGTGATAGGGGGATCGAAGCTTTCTTT
CDR3aa: CASDRGIEAFF
abundance: many
d_gene: NA
j_gene: TRBJ1-1
v_gene: TRBV19
len: 11

CDR3nt: TGTGCCAGCAGTCGGACAGGGGGGGCAGATACGCAGTATTTT
CDR3aa: CASSRTGGADTQYF
abundance: NA
d_gene: TRBD1
j_gene: TRBJ2-3
v_gene: TRBV6-5
len: 14

CDR3nt: TGTGCCAGCTCACCGAGGGTGGGTGGAAACGAGCAGTACTTC
CDR3aa: CASSPRVGGNEQYF
abundance: many
d_gene: NA
j_gene: TRBJ2-7
v_gene: TRBV18
len: 14

CDR3nt: TGTGCCAGCAGAGGGGGCCAGATCATTCCCCCCGGGGAGCTGTTTTTT
CDR3aa: CASRGGQIIPPGELFF
abundance: few
d_gene: TRBD1
j_gene: TRBJ2-2
v_gene: TRBV2
len: 16

CDR3nt: TGCGCCAGCAGACCCCGAACCTCCTACGAGCAGTACTTC
CDR3aa: CASRPRTSYEQYF
abundance: many
d_gene: NA
j_gene: TRBJ2-7
v_gene: TRBV5-1
len: 13

CDR3nt: TGTGCCATCAGTGAGTCCATAGGGGGCACGGACACTGAAGCTTTCTTT
CDR3aa: CAISESIGGTDTEAFF
abundance: many
d_gene: TRBD1
j_gene: TRBJ1-1
v_gene: TRBV10-3
len: 16

CDR3nt: TGTGCCAGTAAAACGGGGAACACTGAAGCTTTCTTT
CDR3aa: CASKTGNTEAFF
abundance: medium-sized
d_gene: NA
j_gene: TRBJ1-1
v_gene: TRBV19
len: 12

CDR3nt: TGTGCCAGCAGCTTAGCCGGCGGGAGAGTGCAGTTCTTC
CDR3aa: CASSLAGGRVQFF
abundance: many
d_gene: TRBD2
j_gene: TRBJ2-1
v_gene: TRBV7-6
len: 13

CDR3nt: TGTGCCAGCACCTCACTCCAAGGAGGATTAGGTTACGAGCAGTACTTC
CDR3aa: CASTSLQGGLGYEQYF
abundance: many
d_gene: NA
j_gene: TRBJ2-7
v_gene: TRBV6-1
len: 16

CDR3nt: TGTGCCAGCAGCTTGGCCTTAGGGACAGGGGGGAATGAGCAGTTCTTC
CDR3aa: CASSLALGTGGNEQFF
abundance: many
d_gene: TRBD1
j_gene: TRBJ2-1
v_gene: TRBV5-4
len: 16

CDR3nt: TGCAGCGTTAGCTACGAGCAGTACTTC
CDR3aa: CSVSYEQYF
abundance: many
d_gene: NA
j_gene: TRBJ2-7
v_gene: TRBV29-1
len: 9

CDR3nt: TGCGCCAGCAGCCAAGACACCCCGAGGGACAGGGGGAATTCACCCCTCCACTTT
CDR3aa: CASSQDTPRDRGNSPLHF
abundance: many
d_gene: TRBD1
j_gene: TRBJ1-6
v_gene: TRBV4-1
len: 18

CDR3nt: TGTGCCAGCAGCTTGGGCAGTACGGAGACCCAGTACTTC
CDR3aa: CASSLGSTETQYF
abundance: few
d_gene: NA
j_gene: TRBJ2-5
v_gene: TRBV5-6
len: 13

CDR3nt: TGTGCCAGCAGACGCGGACTAGCGGGAGGCCGTTGGAATGAGCAGTTCTTC
CDR3aa: CASRRGLAGGRWNEQFF
abundance: many
d_gene: TRBD2
j_gene: TRBJ2-1
v_gene: TRBV6-6
len: 17

CDR3nt: TGTGCCAGCAATCCCAGGGGTAGCAATCAGCCCCAGCATTTT
CDR3aa: CASNPRGSNQPQHF
abundance: many
d_gene: NA
j_gene: TRBJ1-5
v_gene: TRBV6-2/TRBV6-3
len: 14

CDR3nt: TGTGCCAGCAGTTTAGGCGGTTATAGGGCCTACGAGCAGTACTTC
CDR3aa: CASSLGGYRAYEQYF
abundance: many
d_gene: NA
j_gene: TRBJ2-7
v_gene: TRBV28
len: 15

CDR3nt: TGTGCCAGCAGCTTAGACGCAGGGGACGGGTCAGCTTTCTTT
CDR3aa: CASSLDAGDGSAFF
abundance: NA
d_gene: NA
j_gene: TRBJ1-1
v_gene: TRBV7-8
len: 14

CDR3nt: TGCAGCGTTGAAGGGGGACCTGAAGCTTTCTTT
CDR3aa: CSVEGGPEAFF
abundance: NA
d_gene: NA
j_gene: TRBJ1-1
v_gene: TRBV29-1
len: 11

CDR3nt: TGTGCCAGCACAGGGGATGGCTATGGCTACACCTTC
CDR3aa: CASTGDGYGYTF
abundance: many
d_gene: TRBD1
j_gene: TRBJ1-2
v_gene: TRBV18
len: 12

CDR3nt: TGCGCCAGCAGCGTAGGACTAGCGGGAGGGAGGAACAATGAGCAGTTCTTC
CDR3aa: CASSVGLAGGRNNEQFF
abundance: many
d_gene: TRBD2
j_gene: TRBJ2-1
v_gene: TRBV5-1
len: 17

CDR3nt: TGTGCTAGTGGTCAGGGGTACGGCTACACCTTC
CDR3aa: CASGQGYGYTF
abundance: many
d_gene: NA
j_gene: TRBJ1-2
v_gene: TRBV12-5
len: 11

CDR3nt: TGTGCCAGCATACACAGGGGTAAAGGAAACACCATATATTTT
CDR3aa: CASIHRGKGNTIYF
abundance: few
d_gene: TRBD1
j_gene: TRBJ1-3
v_gene: TRBV7-9
len: 14

CDR3nt: TGTGCCAGCAGCCCGGGACAGGGGAATCAGCCCCAGCATTTT
CDR3aa: CASSPGQGNQPQHF
abundance: many
d_gene: TRBD1
j_gene: TRBJ1-5
v_gene: TRBV27
len: 14

CDR3nt: TGTGCCAGCAGTCTGGCCCTATTTCGAGCTTTCTTT
CDR3aa: CASSLALFRAFF
abundance: many
d_gene: NA
j_gene: TRBJ1-1
v_gene: TRBV12-3/TRBV12-4
len: 12

CDR3nt: TGTGCCAGCAGTGAGCGGGCTAGCGGTTACAATGAGCAGTTCTTC
CDR3aa: CASSERASGYNEQFF
abundance: many
d_gene: TRBD2
j_gene: TRBJ2-1
v_gene: TRBV2
len: 15

CDR3nt: TGCAGTGCTAGAGGTGAAGGGCACAACGAGCAGTACTTC
CDR3aa: CSARGEGHNEQYF
abundance: many
d_gene: NA
j_gene: TRBJ2-7
v_gene: TRBV20-1
len: 13

CDR3nt: TGTGCCAGCAGCCCCACCGGGGGGGTGAGAAGTACAGATACGCAGTATTTT
CDR3aa: CASSPTGGVRSTDTQYF
abundance: many
d_gene: TRBD2
j_gene: TRBJ2-3
v_gene: TRBV9
len: 17

CDR3nt: TGCAGCGTCCGGGACGGCGGCAATCAGCCCCAGCATTTT
CDR3aa: CSVRDGGNQPQHF
abundance: many
d_gene: NA
j_gene: TRBJ1-5
v_gene: TRBV29-1
len: 13

CDR3nt: TGTGCCAGCAGTTCCTTGGGTAGCGGGGAGCTGTTTTTT
CDR3aa: CASSSLGSGELFF
abundance: few
d_gene: NA
j_gene: TRBJ2-2
v_gene: TRBV2
len: 13

CDR3nt: TGTGCCAGCAGCATTGGAGGCGGGAAACTGTTTTTT
CDR3aa: CASSIGGGKLFF
abundance: many
d_gene: NA
j_gene: TRBJ1-4
v_gene: TRBV14
len: 12

CDR3nt: TGCAGCGTCTCCAGGGCTGGGGCCAACGTCCTGACTTTC
CDR3aa: CSVSRAGANVLTF
abundance: medium-sized
d_gene: NA
j_gene: TRBJ2-6
v_gene: TRBV29-1
len: 13

CDR3nt: TGTGCCAGCAGTCCCGGGACACCGAACACCGGGGAGCTGTTTTTT
CDR3aa: CASSPGTPNTGELFF
abundance: many
d_gene: NA
j_gene: TRBJ2-2
v_gene: TRBV6-5
len: 15

CDR3nt: TGTGCCAGCAGCTCGACAGGTGGGCCTTCACCCCTCCACTTT
CDR3aa: CASSSTGGPSPLHF
abundance: many
d_gene: NA
j_gene: TRBJ1-6
v_gene: TRBV25-1
len: 14

CDR3nt: TGCAGTGCTAGAGTACGGCGGGGGCCTTCCTACGAGCAGTACTTC
CDR3aa: CSARVRRGPSYEQYF
abundance: NA
d_gene: NA
j_gene: TRBJ2-7
v_gene: TRBV20-1
len: 15

CDR3nt: TGTGCCAGCAGTCAACTCTACGAGCAGTACTTC
CDR3aa: CASSQLYEQYF
abundance: many
d_gene: NA
j_gene: TRBJ2-7
v_gene: TRBV7-9
len: 11

CDR3nt: TGTGCCAGCAGCTTATGGACTAGCGGGAGTCACGGGGAGCAGTACTTC
CDR3aa: CASSLWTSGSHGEQYF
abundance: many
d_gene: TRBD2
j_gene: TRBJ2-7
v_gene: TRBV11-2
len: 16

CDR3nt: TGTGCTAGCAGCCCGGGGTGGGATGAGCAGTTCTTC
CDR3aa: CASSPGWDEQFF
abundance: many
d_gene: NA
j_gene: TRBJ2-1
v_gene: TRBV7-7
len: 12

CDR3nt: TGTGCCAGCAGCTCAGGCGACTACAATGAGCAGTTCTTC
CDR3aa: CASSSGDYNEQFF
abundance: many
d_gene: NA
j_gene: TRBJ2-1
v_gene: TRBV7-8
len: 13

CDR3nt: TGTGCCAGCAGCTGGGCCCCTGGGACTCAGGATGGGGCCGGGGAGCTGTTTTTT
CDR3aa: CASSWAPGTQDGAGELFF
abundance: few
d_gene: NA
j_gene: TRBJ2-2
v_gene: TRBV5-4
len: 18

CDR3nt: TGTGCCACCAGTGGGGTGAACACTGAAGCTTTCTTT
CDR3aa: CATSGVNTEAFF
abundance: many
d_gene: NA
j_gene: TRBJ1-1
v_gene: TRBV24-1
len: 12

CDR3nt: TGCAGCGTTACCCCCGGGACAACTAACTATGGCTACACCTTC
CDR3aa: CSVTPGTTNYGYTF
abundance: few
d_gene: NA
j_gene: TRBJ1-2
v_gene: TRBV29-1
len: 14

CDR3nt: TGTGCCAGCAGTTTGGGAAAGGAAGGGGTTGAAGCTTTCTTT
CDR3aa: CASSLGKEGVEAFF
abundance: NA
d_gene: NA
j_gene: TRBJ1-1
v_gene: TRBV27
len: 14

CDR3nt: TGTGCCTGGAGTGTAAATGGGGGGGGTCGTAATGAAAAACTGTTTTTT
CDR3aa: CAWSVNGGGRNEKLFF
abundance: many
d_gene: NA
j_gene: TRBJ1-4
v_gene: TRBV30
len: 16

CDR3nt: TGTGCCAGTAGTATGGGCTCAGGGGTGAGCACTGAAGCTTTCTTT
CDR3aa: CASSMGSGVSTEAFF
abundance: many
d_gene: NA
j_gene: TRBJ1-1
v_gene: TRBV19
len: 15

CDR3nt: TGCAGCGTTAGACTAGCGGGGAGCACAGATACGCAGTATTTT
CDR3aa: CSVRLAGSTDTQYF
abundance: many
d_gene: TRBD2
j_gene: TRBJ2-3
v_gene: TRBV29-1
len: 14

CDR3nt: TGTGCCAGCAGCTTATTGGGACAGGGACAGGAATATGGCTACACCTTC
CDR3aa: CASSLLGQGQEYGYTF
abundance: few
d_gene: TRBD1
j_gene: TRBJ1-2
v_gene: TRBV12-3/TRBV12-4
len: 16

CDR3nt: TGTGCCAGCAGCTCGCAGGGTTTGACTGAAGCTTTCTTT
CDR3aa: CASSSQGLTEAFF
abundance: many
d_gene: NA
j_gene: TRBJ1-1
v_gene: TRBV5-5
len: 13

CDR3nt: TGTGCCAGCAGCTTATCCGGGACAAAGATAAGCTCGTATTCACCCCTCCACTTT
CDR3aa: CASSLSGTKISSYSPLHF
abundance: many
d_gene: NA
j_gene: TRBJ1-6
v_gene: TRBV7-9
len: 18

CDR3nt: TGTGCCAGCAACGAGCTCGGTAGGGGAGGTTACTCCTACGAGCAGTACTTC
CDR3aa: CASNELGRGGYSYEQYF
abundance: many
d_gene: NA
j_gene: TRBJ2-7
v_gene: TRBV5-5
len: 17

CDR3nt: TGTGCCAGCAGCCCCCGAGGGTCCCTCAATCAGCCCCAGCATTTT
CDR3aa: CASSPRGSLNQPQHF
abundance: many
d_gene: NA
j_gene: TRBJ1-5
v_gene: TRBV5-6
len: 15

CDR3nt: TGTGCCAGCTCACCGTCAGGGAACTATGGCTACACCTTC
CDR3aa: CASSPSGNYGYTF
abundance: many
d_gene: NA
j_gene: TRBJ1-2
v_gene: TRBV18
len: 13